Detailed here is one T cell receptor beta chain. Authors' methods: Counts of nucleated cells, estimated from reference gene primer amplification, were obtained. Data came from immunoSEQ multiplex PCR; TCRdb stores just in-frame clones and leaves some out. V and J calls and clone size are those listed in that table; D and trimming were worked out from the DNA. The sample lists about 220,000 clones, roughly 85% occurring once. The record originates from a study of blood T cell repertoires in COVID-19. Looking at the study overall: Acute and convalescent COVID-19 specimens originated in the United States, Italy and Spain. PBMCs, B-cell-depleted T cells, or T cells were the source of the cDNA or gDNA that made up the material.

The germline V gene has CDR1 KGHSH and CDR2 LQKENI. The CDR3 spans 21 residues. V lost 1 base and J lost 6; bases outside the gene matches: 20. This receptor was obtained from a man aged 50 to 60 who had recovered from COVID-19. The chain uses TRBV18 and TRBJ2-1; the match to TRBD2 covers 11 bases. The sample comprised peripheral blood. The CDR3 nucleotides read TGTGCCAGCTCACCACGGATACAACGCCTAGCGGGAGGAAAAGGGGGCAATGAGCAGTTCTTC. This codes for CASSPRIQRLAGGKGGNEQFF.